This TCR beta chain was identified in a study of human T cells and chemical hapten exposure. Study-level information: The study traced per-sample TCR yield variation mainly to small differences in pooled library volumes.

Regarding this clonotype: Its target is unknown.

The library put unique molecular identifiers onto individual cDNA molecules. As processed by the authors: Sample-level TCR yields exhibited a median of roughly 96,000, with a range of about 23,224 to 700,000. TCRdb reprocessed the reads with MiXCR, giving one entry per CDR3 protein. The V and J calls were not made by the authors but by TCRdb's processing. Of about 3,100 distinct CDR3 sequences listed, roughly 49% are singletons. CDR3 length equals 13 residues. Study outcomes and limitations: Among TCRs, those above 1 in 1000 frequency were unaffected by DPC sensitization.

From whole blood left unfractionated, total RNA was extracted. The source material was whole blood. This TCR was recovered from a human donor who had alopecia or was a healthy volunteer (not recorded which). Some clones in this sample may be carry-over from other donors' samples. This table probably holds off-target reads from a library built for another chain. V usage is TRBV21-1 and J usage is TRBJ2-5. TRBV21-1 is annotated as a pseudogene. The CDR3 spells CASSKVEGLRRYF. In DNA form, the CDR3 reads TGTGCCAGCAGCAAAGTTGAAGGATTGCGGCGGTACTTC.